Listed here is a single T cell receptor (beta chain). Antigen unknown. The treatment here: some 20 received Ad26.COV2.S at low or high dose, single or two shots; about 5 received placebo; per-sample allocation not given. Specimens were obtained on day 63 following the first vaccine or placebo injection. This CDR3 is built from 19 residues. Germline loops: CDR1 KGHSH, CDR2 LQKENI. V shed 3 bases and J 5 bases; nucleotides not matched to a gene: 16. This record belongs to a study of Ad26.COV2.S vaccination and SARS-CoV-2 variants. Study information: A COV1001 Ad26.COV2.S trial-arm participant provided the sample. In the study, Ad26.COV2.S was injected intramuscularly once, or twice 56 days apart. Findings and limits, study-wide: There was a possibility that the TCR breadth and depth analyses underestimated total T cell responses. Vaccine and placebo groups showed comparable non-spike TCR breadth.

Method: immunoSEQ multiplex PCR; TCRdb's copy keeps in-frame clones and lacks some. The table includes roughly 400,000 clones, 90% detected once. Sequences were derived from peripheral blood, sampled in a trial of Ad26.COV2.S vaccine versus placebo. The sequence came from a person aged 18-65 years who received the Ad26.COV2.S COVID-19 vaccine or a placebo. The chain links TRBV18 to TRBJ2-1, with 10 positions matching TRBD1. Here the CDR3 reads CASSPSGTGAFPRDNEQFF. As DNA, the CDR3 is TGTGCCAGCTCACCGTCCGGGACAGGGGCTTTCCCTAGGGACAATGAGCAGTTCTTC.